A single sample is the source of the 11 T cell receptor beta chains below, sequenced in a study of blood T cells in healthy people across ages. Using a J-beta primer mix together with a sample-barcoded 5' primer, a second PCR was run for roughly 7 to 11 cycles. One entry per CDR3 protein results from TCRdb running MiXCR on the 5' RACE reads. Of under 1,000,000 distinct CDR3 sequences in the sample, roughly 34% are singletons; the top ten hold 10% to 15%. The specimen was blood. The source of these receptors is a man between 18 and 35 years old in good health.

The chain recombines TRBV6-5 with TRBJ2-3; D gene unclear. Trimming stripped 0 bases from V and 0 bases from J, with 16 bases between. Germline CDR1 MNHEY, CDR2 SVGAGI. The CDR3 consists of 18 residues. Here the CDR3 DNA reads TGTGCCAGCAGTTACTCGCACAGTCGCGCACATAGCACAGATACGCAGTATTTT. This gives the protein CASSYSHSRAHSTDTQYF.

The gene calls are TRBV19 and TRBJ1-1; TRBD1 agrees at 9 bases. V lost 5 bases and J lost 3; bases outside the gene matches: 7. CDR1 is LNHDA, CDR2 SQIVND, per germline (reference sequence). The CDR3 extends over 15 amino acids. Here the CDR3 reads CASSRGQGGDTEAFF. For the CDR3, the DNA is TGTGCCAGTAGTCGGGGACAGGGCGGAGACACTGAAGCTTTCTTT.

This sequence joins TRBV2 and TRBJ2-7; D may match TRBD1 or TRBD2 (5 bases each). CDR1 is SNHLY and CDR2 is FYNNEI in the germline V gene. The V and J ends lost 8 bases and 7 bases respectively, with 27 bases between them. The CDR3 covers 16 residues. The CDR3 sequence: CASCTIGDPRRGEQYF. CDR3 nucleotide sequence: TGTGCCAGCTGTACTATTGGGGACCCCCGGAGAGGGGAGCAGTACTTC.

The CDR3 here is CASSPPALRDSVYGYTF. As DNA, the CDR3 is TGTGCCAGCAGCCCACCAGCCCTAAGGGACAGTGTATATGGCTACACCTTC. The chain has TRBV11-3 and TRBJ1-2; 7 bases are a match to TRBD1. Per the germline V gene, CDR1 is SGHNT and CDR2 is YENEEA. The CDR3 sequence is 17 residues long. The junction had 17 bases not matched to a gene; V was cut back by 5 bases and J by 5 bases.

This clonotype was seen a handful of times. The chain has TRBV18 and TRBJ2-7; TRBD1 aligns across 11 bases. Germline CDR1 is KGHSH and CDR2 is LQKENI. The CDR3 loop spans 15 amino acids. V was pared by 0 bases and J by 5 bases, with 3 bases of the junction left unmatched. CDR3 DNA sequence: TGTGCCAGCTCACCACCGGGACAGGGGGGTCACGAGCAGTACTTC. This gives the protein CASSPPGQGGHEQYF.

This chain links TRBV29-1 with TRBJ2-7; a weak D match, TRBD1 (5 bases). The CDR3 covers 13 residues. CDR1 SQVTM and CDR2 ANQGSEA come from the germline V gene. V lost 2 bases, J lost 5 bases, and 13 bases lay in between. The CDR3 DNA is TGCAGCGTTGAACGAACAGGTGGGAACGAGCAGTACTTC. Translating gives CSVERTGGNEQYF.

This clonotype was seen a handful of times. CDR3 loop: CSASGGEGPNSPLHF. CDR3 bases: TGCAGTGCTAGTGGGGGCGAGGGCCCAAATTCACCCCTCCACTTT. The J gene is TRBJ1-6, the V gene TRBV20-1; tentatively, D is TRBD1 (6 bases). Trimming pared 3 bases from V and 7 bases from J, leaving 16 bases between. Germline CDR1 reads DFQATT; CDR2 reads SNEGSKA (reference sequence). This CDR3 has 15 amino acids.

V is TRBV5-5 and J is TRBJ1-6, with D possibly TRBD1 on 5 matching bases. V was trimmed by 3 bases and J by 0 bases, leaving 16 bases between them. This CDR3 is built from 18 residues. Per germline, CDR1 SGHKS and CDR2 YYEKEE (reference sequence). This chain's CDR3 is CASSSSGAHSSYNSPLHF. In nucleotides, the CDR3 is TGTGCCAGCAGCTCTAGCGGGGCCCACAGCTCCTATAATTCACCCCTCCACTTT. The whole variable domain, filled in from reference TRBV5-5 and TRBJ1-6, reads DAGVTQSPTHLIKTRGQQVTLRCSPISGHKSVSWYQQVLGQGPQFIFQYYEKEERGRGNFPDRFSARQFPNYSSELNVNALLLGDSALYLCASSSSGAHSSYNSPLHFGNGTRLTVT.

The chain couples TRBV7-2 to TRBJ2-3; a possible D gene is TRBD2 (5 bases). Germline values: CDR1 SGHTA, CDR2 FQGNSA. The CDR3 is 15 residues long. V was shortened by 1 base and J by 4 bases, with 12 bases between the two germline ends. CDR3 nucleotides: TGTGCCAGCAGCTTAGACTCTGGGAGACCAGATACGCAGTATTTT. It codes for CASSLDSGRPDTQYF.

At least ten counts were recorded for this clonotype. The rearrangement joins TRBV27 to TRBJ2-1; D is possibly TRBD2 (6 bases). CDR1 MNHEY and CDR2 SMNVEV come from the germline V gene (reference sequence). There are 14 residues in the CDR3. Between the trimmed V and J ends, which lost 8 bases and 4 bases, there was a span of 15 bases. CDR3 region: CASCPGRGYNEQFF. CDR3 coding DNA: TGTGCCAGCTGTCCGGGACGGGGGTACAATGAGCAGTTCTTC.

The chain couples TRBV3-1 to TRBJ1-4; no definite D call. Germline values: CDR1 LGHDT, CDR2 YNNKEL (reference sequence). Trimming stripped 2 bases from V and 7 bases from J, with 11 bases between. The CDR3 length is 14 residues. As DNA, the CDR3 is TGTGCCAGCAGCCAACTTGGGAGCGGTGAAAAACTGTTTTTT. Its protein product is CASSQLGSGEKLFF. The complete variable domain, with remaining parts taken from reference TRBV3-1 and TRBJ1-4, reads DTAVSQTPKYLVTQMGNDKSIKCEQNLGHDTMYWYKQDSKKFLKIMFSYNNKELIINETVPNRFSPKSPDKAHLNLHINSLELGDSAVYFCASSQLGSGEKLFFGSGTQLSVL.